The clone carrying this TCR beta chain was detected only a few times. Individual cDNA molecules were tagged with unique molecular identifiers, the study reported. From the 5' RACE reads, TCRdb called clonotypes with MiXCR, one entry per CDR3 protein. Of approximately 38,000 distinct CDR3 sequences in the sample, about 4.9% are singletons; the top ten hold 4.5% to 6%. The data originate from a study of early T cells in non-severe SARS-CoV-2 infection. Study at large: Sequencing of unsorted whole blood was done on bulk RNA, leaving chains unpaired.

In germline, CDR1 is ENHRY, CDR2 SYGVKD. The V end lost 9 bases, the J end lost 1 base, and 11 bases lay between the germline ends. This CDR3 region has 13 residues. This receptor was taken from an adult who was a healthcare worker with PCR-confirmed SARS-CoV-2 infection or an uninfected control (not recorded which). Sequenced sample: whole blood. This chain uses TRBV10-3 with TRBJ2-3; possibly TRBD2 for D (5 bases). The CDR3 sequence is CAILVSGTDTQYF. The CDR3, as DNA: TGTGCCATACTAGTTTCCGGCACAGATACGCAGTATTTT.